A selection of T cell receptor beta chains follows, all from one sample in a study of T cells in localized non-small cell lung cancer. Produced via immunoSEQ multiplex PCR; TCRdb's table is partial and in-frame only. The sample consists of about 26,000 clones, approximately 78% of them appearing once. The material was peripheral blood, obtained before any cancer treatment. The receptors were gathered from a woman aged 40 to 75 with stage I lung adenocarcinoma. Both conserved end residues are part of each CDR3. The order of the fields is CDR3 protein, J gene, V gene, CDR3 length.

CASSLDGAQETQYF | TRBJ2-5 | TRBV7-2 | 14
CASSTPPAQLRSGNTIYF | TRBJ1-3 | TRBV21-1 | 18
CASSPQAANTEAFF | TRBJ1-1 | TRBV18 | 14
CASSLAFQGAYNEQFF | TRBJ2-1 | TRBV7-2 | 16
CASSLGTGLPGELFF | TRBJ2-2 | TRBV11-2 | 15
CASRLGSAGNTIYF | TRBJ1-3 | TRBV13 | 14
CASSFGPNTEAFF | TRBJ1-1 | TRBV7-3 | 13
CASSLRYNEQFF | TRBJ2-1 | TRBV7-6 | 12
CAWKIGTDQPQHF | TRBJ1-5 | TRBV30 | 13
CASSPPSGVEQYF | TRBJ2-7 | TRBV5-6 | 13
CASGRQGNTEAFF | TRBJ1-1 | TRBV7-3 | 13
CASSPWDGPNEKLFF | TRBJ1-4 | TRBV7-2 | 15
CASSLVTEQFF | TRBJ2-1 | TRBV11-3 | 11
CASSERPDSSAPATDTQYF | TRBJ2-3 | TRBV6-1 | 19
CASSVAPTGGQYEQYF | . | TRBV9 | 16
CASSSTGGKLFF | TRBJ1-4 | TRBV7-9 | 12
CSVEKSGQGIGGYTF | TRBJ1-2 | TRBV29-1 | 15
CSVVHGRNTQYF | TRBJ2-3 | TRBV29-1 | 12
CASSSRRVPYEQYF | TRBJ2-7 | TRBV11-2 | 14
CASSYPGRNRAGAEAFF | TRBJ1-1 | TRBV7-9 | 17
CASSPGTSGVSSTDTQYF | TRBJ2-3 | TRBV5-4 | 18
CASSELMGPTNEKLFF | TRBJ1-4 | TRBV25-1 | 16
CASSAALEQYF | TRBJ2-7 | TRBV5-1 | 11
CASSQTPTGFVTQYF | TRBJ2-3 | TRBV5-8 | 15
CASAPRGPSSPLHF | TRBJ1-6 | TRBV25-1 | 14